Shown below are 13 T cell receptor beta chains from a single sample sequenced in a study of cytomegalovirus exposure and HLA in healthy donors. In the PCR, 60 Vbeta and 13 Jbeta primers were used. Produced via immunoSEQ multiplex PCR; TCRdb's table is partial and in-frame only. The table includes tens of thousands of clones, roughly 63% detected once. Sequences were obtained from PBMCs. The receptor set was obtained from a woman aged 25 to 39 in good health and CMV-seronegative.

The chain links TRBV4-2 to TRBJ2-5; unclear D gene. The CDR3 is made up of 13 amino acids. Germline V gene lookup returns CDR1 LGHNA and CDR2 YNFKEQ. The V end was cut by 1 base, the J end by 3 bases, with 6 bases between. The CDR3, as DNA: TGTGCCAGCAGCCAAGTGGGCGAAGAGACCCAGTACTTC. This gives the protein CASSQVGEETQYF.

This sequence joins TRBV7-2 and TRBJ2-3; D gene ambiguous. CDR3 length: 11 amino acids. The V gene lost 8 bases and the J gene lost 5 bases, with 8 bases spanning the gap. CDR1 SGHTA and CDR2 FQGNSA come from the germline V gene. CDR3 residues: CASRTGDTQYF. The CDR3 DNA is TGTGCCAGCCGAACGGGAGATACGCAGTATTTT.

The chain employs TRBV28 and TRBJ2-3, with D perhaps matching TRBD2 (5 bases). CDR3 length: 16 amino acids. Per the germline V gene, CDR1 is MDHEN and CDR2 is SYDVKM. Trimming took 6 bases from V and 0 from J, leaving 16 bases between them. The CDR3 here is CASSYALDSSTDTQYF. Written as DNA, the CDR3 is TGTGCCAGCAGCTATGCCCTGGACTCAAGCACAGATACGCAGTATTTT.

There are a few counts of this clone. The chain recombines TRBV6-1 with TRBJ1-1, with 7 bases aligning to TRBD1. The J segment lost 6 bases and the V segment lost 4 bases, leaving 14 bases of the junction unmatched. CDR3 length: 16 amino acids. Germline CDR1 MNHNS, CDR2 SASEGT. The CDR3 reads CASSGYRQGRNSEAFF. DNA for the CDR3: TGTGCCAGCAGTGGATACCGACAGGGTAGGAATTCTGAAGCTTTCTTT.

The genes are TRBV28 and TRBJ2-7; D is unresolved. V was pared by 4 bases and J by 2 bases, with 12 bases between. Per germline, CDR1 MDHEN and CDR2 SYDVKM. The CDR3 is made up of 14 amino acids. The DNA of the CDR3 is TGTGCCAGCAGTTCGTCCGACTCCACCTACGAGCAGTACTTC. Residues: CASSSSDSTYEQYF.

As to this clone: Sequence at one end of the junction differs from germline and may be a read error. V and J are TRBV5-1 and TRBJ2-3; 14 positions match TRBD2. Germline V gene data show CDR1 as SGHRS and CDR2 as YFSETQ. This CDR3 is 16 amino acids long. CDR3 DNA sequence: TGCGCCAGCAGGAAGGGACTAGCGGGGGTGGCAGATGCGCAGTATTTT. It is translated as CASRKGLAGVADAQYF.

This chain joins TRBV4-1 and TRBJ2-7, with TRBD2 identical over 11 bases. V shed 3 bases and J 5 bases; nucleotides not matched to a gene: 12. This CDR3 region has 17 residues. CDR1 is MGHRA and CDR2 is YSYEKL in the germline V gene. The CDR3 nucleotides read TGCGCCAGCAGCCAGGGACGACTAGCGGGACGGGCGGACGAGCAGTACTTC. Amino acids: CASSQGRLAGRADEQYF.

CDR3 in amino acids: CASSLRTGEYEQYF. In DNA form, the CDR3 reads TGTGCCAGCTCACTGCGGACAGGGGAGTACGAGCAGTACTTC. This chain uses TRBV18 with TRBJ2-7, with 9 bases lining up with TRBD1. Germline CDR1 is KGHSH and CDR2 is LQKENI. The CDR3 covers 14 residues. J gave up 4 bases and V 4 bases, and 5 bases lay outside the gene matches.

The chain employs TRBV7-9 and TRBJ2-5; 9 bases are shared with TRBD1. The CDR3 consists of 13 residues. Looked up from germline, CDR1 is SEHNR and CDR2 is FQNEAQ (reference sequence). J was trimmed by 3 bases and V by 5 bases; bases with no gene match: 1. The CDR3 nucleotides are TGTGCCAGCAGCGGGACAGGGAAAGAGACCCAGTACTTC. It encodes CASSGTGKETQYF.

The rearrangement links TRBV21-1 to TRBJ1-2. TRBV21-1 is assigned pseudogene status. CDR3 length: 14 residues. CDR3 sequence: CASSIFGGDYGYTF. Written as DNA, the CDR3 is TGTGCCAGCAGCATATTTGGGGGGGACTATGGCTACACCTTC.

This clone was seen only a few times. The genes are TRBV28 and TRBJ2-7, with a possible D match to TRBD2 (7 bases). V was cut by 2 bases and J by 2 bases, with 10 bases left in between. The CDR3 length is 14 residues. Germline CDR1 reads MDHEN; CDR2 reads SYDVKM. The CDR3 DNA follows: TGTGCCAGCAGTTTACGGGGGGCCACCTACGAGCAGTACTTC. This codes for CASSLRGATYEQYF.

The V and J genes are TRBV5-6 and TRBJ1-5; D is undetermined. The CDR3 loop spans 13 amino acids. The V end lost 0 bases, the J end lost 10 bases, and 11 bases lay between the germline ends. The germline CDR1 and CDR2 sequences are SGHDT and YYEEEE. The CDR3 protein is CASSLGSREPQHF. The CDR3 DNA reads TGTGCCAGCAGCTTGGGATCTCGGGAACCCCAGCATTTT. Using reference TRBV5-6 and TRBJ1-5 for the parts outside the CDR3, the full variable domain is DAGVTQSPTHLIKTRGQQVTLRCSPKSGHDTVSWYQQALGQGPQFIFQYYEEEERQRGNFPDRFSGHQFPNYSSELNVNALLLGDSALYLCASSLGSREPQHFGDGTRLSIL.

This clone has just a few counts. The chain uses TRBV28 and TRBJ1-1; D is perhaps TRBD1 (5 bases). Trimming pared 2 bases from V and 1 base from J, leaving 17 bases between. This CDR3 is 17 amino acids long. Germline CDR1 MDHEN, CDR2 SYDVKM. The CDR3 coding sequence is TGTGCCAGCAGTTTACCGACGGGGGATCGGGAGAACACTGAAGCTTTCTTT. Translating gives CASSLPTGDRENTEAFF.